The subject of this entry is one T cell receptor (beta chain). The data originate from a study of shared clonotypes between healthy human individuals. The assay was immunoSEQ multiplex PCR, and TCRdb's table has in-frame clones only and misses some. Of approximately 400,000 clones in the sample, approximately 96% were seen once. Germline CDR1 and CDR2: MNHEY and SMNVEV (reference sequence). V shed 0 bases and J shed 2 bases, with 8 bases lying between them. The CDR3 has 14 amino acids. The material sequenced was memory CD8+ T cells sorted from blood. As to subset: CD45RO+ cells pooled with CCR7-negative TemRA cells. This receptor was identified in a man under 40 in good health. The V and J genes are TRBV27 and TRBJ2-7; possibly TRBD2 for D (5 bases). The CDR3 DNA sequence: TGTGCCAGCAGTTTATCTTGGCGGGCCTACGAGCAGTACTTC. This encodes CASSLSWRAYEQYF.